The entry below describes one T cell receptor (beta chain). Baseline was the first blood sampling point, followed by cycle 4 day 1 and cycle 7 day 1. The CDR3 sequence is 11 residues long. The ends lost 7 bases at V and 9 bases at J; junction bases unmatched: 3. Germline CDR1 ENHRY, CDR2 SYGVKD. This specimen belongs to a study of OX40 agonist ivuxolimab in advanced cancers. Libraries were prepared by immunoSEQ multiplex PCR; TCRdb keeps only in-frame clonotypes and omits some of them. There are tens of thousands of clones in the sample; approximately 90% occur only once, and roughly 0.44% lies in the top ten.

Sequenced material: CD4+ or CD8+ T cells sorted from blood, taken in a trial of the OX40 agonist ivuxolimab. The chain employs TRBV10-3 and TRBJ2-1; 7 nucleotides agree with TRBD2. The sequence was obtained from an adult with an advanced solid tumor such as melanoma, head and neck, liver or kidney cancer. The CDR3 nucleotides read TGTGCCATCACGGGAGGTCGTGAGCAGTTCTTC. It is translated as CAITGGREQFF.